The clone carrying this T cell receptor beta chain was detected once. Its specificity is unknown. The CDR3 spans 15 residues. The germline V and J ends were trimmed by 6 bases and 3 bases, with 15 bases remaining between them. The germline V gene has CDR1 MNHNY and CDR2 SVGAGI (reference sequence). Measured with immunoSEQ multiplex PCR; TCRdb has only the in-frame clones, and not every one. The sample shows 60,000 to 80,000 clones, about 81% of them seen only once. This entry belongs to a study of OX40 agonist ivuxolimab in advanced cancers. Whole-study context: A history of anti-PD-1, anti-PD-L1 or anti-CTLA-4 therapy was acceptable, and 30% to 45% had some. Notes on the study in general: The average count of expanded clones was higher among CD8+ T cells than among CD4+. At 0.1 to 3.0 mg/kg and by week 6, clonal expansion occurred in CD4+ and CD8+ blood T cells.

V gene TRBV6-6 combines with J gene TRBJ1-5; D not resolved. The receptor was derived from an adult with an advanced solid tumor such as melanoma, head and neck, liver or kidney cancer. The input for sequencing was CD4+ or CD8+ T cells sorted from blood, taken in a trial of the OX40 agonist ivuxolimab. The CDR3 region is CASRNPGSPNQPQHF. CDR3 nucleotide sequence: TGTGCCAGCAGAAACCCGGGTTCACCCAATCAGCCCCAGCATTTT.